These T cell receptor beta chains were read from a single sample in a study of blood T cell repertoires in COVID-19. Only in-frame clones appear in the TCRdb table, and some are missing; sequencing was by immunoSEQ multiplex PCR. The data contain some 98,000 clones, around 82% of them singletons. Sequenced input: peripheral blood. These receptors were taken from a man between 65 and 85 years old with active or convalescent COVID-19. Each CDR3 is given with its conserved first and last residue. Each record gives: V gene, J gene, clone size, D gene, CDR3 DNA, CDR3 protein. A D gene is named only where the DNA matches it firmly. Part of the rows lack a size; the others show once, few, many or a class for expanded clones.

v_gene: TRBV11-3
j_gene: TRBJ1-1
abundance: NA
d_gene: NA
CDR3nt: TGTGCCAGCAGCTTAGGAGCTGTCGGTGAAGCTTTCTTT
CDR3aa: CASSLGAVGEAFF

v_gene: TRBV27
j_gene: TRBJ2-3
abundance: few
d_gene: NA
CDR3nt: TGTGCCAGCGGCCCGAGGGCCTCTGGGACAGATACGCAGTATTTT
CDR3aa: CASGPRASGTDTQYF

v_gene: TRBV5-5
j_gene: TRBJ2-7
abundance: NA
d_gene: TRBD1
CDR3nt: TGTGCCAGCAGCCAACCTCCGGGACAGGGGGGCGAGCAGTACTTC
CDR3aa: CASSQPPGQGGEQYF

v_gene: TRBV11-2
j_gene: TRBJ1-1
abundance: NA
d_gene: NA
CDR3nt: TGTGCCAGCAGCTTATTGAGGACAGCGAACACTGAAGCTTTCTTT
CDR3aa: CASSLLRTANTEAFF

v_gene: TRBV27
j_gene: TRBJ1-2
abundance: NA
d_gene: NA
CDR3nt: TGTGCCAGCAGGCCTCTGACAGGCTATTCCTACACCTTC
CDR3aa: CASRPLTGYSYTF

v_gene: TRBV16
j_gene: TRBJ1-5
abundance: NA
d_gene: NA
CDR3nt: TGTGCCAGCAGCCAATCGAGCGGCAGAGATCAGCCCCAGCATTTT
CDR3aa: CASSQSSGRDQPQHF

v_gene: TRBV5-1
j_gene: TRBJ2-5
abundance: NA
d_gene: TRBD1
CDR3nt: TGCGCCAGCAGCGGACAGGGGGACGAGACCCAGTACTTC
CDR3aa: CASSGQGDETQYF

v_gene: TRBV11-3
j_gene: TRBJ2-1
abundance: NA
d_gene: NA
CDR3nt: TGTGCCAGCAGCTTAGATCACCGGGATGAGCAGTTCTTC
CDR3aa: CASSLDHRDEQFF

v_gene: TRBV20-1
j_gene: TRBJ1-3
abundance: NA
d_gene: NA
CDR3nt: TGCAGTGCTAGTTCAACTTTGGGAAACACCATATATTTT
CDR3aa: CSASSTLGNTIYF

v_gene: TRBV4-1
j_gene: TRBJ1-4
abundance: NA
d_gene: TRBD1
CDR3nt: TGCGCCAGCAAAGGACAGGTTGCAACTAATGAAAAACTGTTTTTT
CDR3aa: CASKGQVATNEKLFF

v_gene: TRBV6-6
j_gene: TRBJ2-3
abundance: NA
d_gene: TRBD2
CDR3nt: TGTGCCAGCAGTCCCCCGGGTAGCGGGGGGGGCCGGGGGATTTCGCAGTATTTT
CDR3aa: CASSPPGSGGGRGISQYF

v_gene: TRBV30
j_gene: TRBJ1-2
abundance: NA
d_gene: NA
CDR3nt: TGTGCCTGGAGCCTTCTTCGGACAGTGAATGGCTACACCTTC
CDR3aa: CAWSLLRTVNGYTF

v_gene: TRBV29-1
j_gene: TRBJ1-5
abundance: NA
d_gene: NA
CDR3nt: TGCAGCGTACAACAGGGACGCAATCAGCCCCAGCATTTT
CDR3aa: CSVQQGRNQPQHF

v_gene: TRBV7-2
j_gene: TRBJ2-7
abundance: NA
d_gene: TRBD2
CDR3nt: TGTGCCAGCAGCTCCCTCGGTGGACGGGGGGGCAGTTACGAGCAGTACTTC
CDR3aa: CASSSLGGRGGSYEQYF

v_gene: TRBV10-2
j_gene: TRBJ2-2
abundance: NA
d_gene: TRBD2
CDR3nt: TGCGCCAGCAGTCCTCACCGGGGGGACACCGGGGAGCTGTTTTTT
CDR3aa: CASSPHRGDTGELFF

v_gene: TRBV7-6
j_gene: TRBJ1-6
abundance: NA
d_gene: NA
CDR3nt: TGTGCCAGCAGCTTACGCCCCCAGGGGACAATAGCCCCTACCCATAATTCACCCCTCCACTTT
CDR3aa: CASSLRPQGTIAPTHNSPLHF

v_gene: TRBV3-1/TRBV3-2
j_gene: TRBJ1-6
abundance: NA
d_gene: NA
CDR3nt: TGTGCCAGCAGCCCACAGGGCTATAATTCACCCCTCCACTTT
CDR3aa: CASSPQGYNSPLHF

v_gene: TRBV5-6
j_gene: TRBJ2-7
abundance: NA
d_gene: NA
CDR3nt: TGTGCCAGCAGCGGAGGGTTTATGGGACGGCCGCGGGTCGAGCAGTACTTC
CDR3aa: CASSGGFMGRPRVEQYF

v_gene: TRBV19
j_gene: TRBJ1-5
abundance: NA
d_gene: NA
CDR3nt: TGTGCCATAGGGCTCAAGGCAGGAGGGGTTGGGCCCCAGCATTTT
CDR3aa: CAIGLKAGGVGPQHF

v_gene: TRBV2
j_gene: TRBJ1-4
abundance: NA
d_gene: TRBD1
CDR3nt: TGTGCCAGCAGTCAACAGGGGGCGCTTGAAAAACTGTTTTTT
CDR3aa: CASSQQGALEKLFF

v_gene: TRBV10-3
j_gene: TRBJ2-1
abundance: NA
d_gene: TRBD2
CDR3nt: TGTGCCATCAGTCCTAGCGGCAATGAGCAGTTCTTC
CDR3aa: CAISPSGNEQFF

v_gene: TRBV7-2
j_gene: TRBJ1-1
abundance: NA
d_gene: NA
CDR3nt: TGTGCCAGCAGTACCGCGGGGGGGGTCAACACTGAAGCTTTCTTT
CDR3aa: CASSTAGGVNTEAFF

v_gene: TRBV5-6
j_gene: TRBJ2-5
abundance: NA
d_gene: NA
CDR3nt: TGTGCCAGCAGCTTGGGGTCCGGGGAGACCCAGTACTTC
CDR3aa: CASSLGSGETQYF

v_gene: TRBV29-1
j_gene: TRBJ1-1
abundance: NA
d_gene: TRBD1
CDR3nt: TGCGGCTCGACAGGGCGGACTGAAGCTTTCTTT
CDR3aa: CGSTGRTEAFF

v_gene: TRBV14
j_gene: TRBJ2-5
abundance: few
d_gene: NA
CDR3nt: TGTGCCAGCAGCCAAATCAGCGGCGTACAAGAGACCCAGTACTTC
CDR3aa: CASSQISGVQETQYF

v_gene: TRBV18
j_gene: TRBJ2-3
abundance: NA
d_gene: NA
CDR3nt: TGTGCCAGCTCACCAAATGAAGCCAGCACAGATACGCAGTATTTT
CDR3aa: CASSPNEASTDTQYF

v_gene: TRBV19
j_gene: TRBJ2-3
abundance: few
d_gene: NA
CDR3nt: TGTGCCAGTCAGTATAAGGAGGGACTCCATACGCAGTATTTT
CDR3aa: CASQYKEGLHTQYF

v_gene: TRBV4-1
j_gene: TRBJ2-2
abundance: NA
d_gene: TRBD1
CDR3nt: TGCGCCAGCAGCCTCGACGCAACAGGGGAAGGGGAGCTGTTTTTT
CDR3aa: CASSLDATGEGELFF

v_gene: TRBV7-9
j_gene: TRBJ2-2
abundance: NA
d_gene: TRBD1
CDR3nt: TGTGCCAGCAGCCCAGTGGGACAGGGGGGCCCGAACACCGGGGAGCTGTTTTTT
CDR3aa: CASSPVGQGGPNTGELFF

v_gene: TRBV7-3
j_gene: TRBJ2-1
abundance: NA
d_gene: TRBD2
CDR3nt: TGTGCCAGCAGCTTAGCTAGCGGGGACTACAATGAGCAGTTCTTC
CDR3aa: CASSLASGDYNEQFF

v_gene: TRBV7-2
j_gene: TRBJ2-3
abundance: NA
d_gene: TRBD2
CDR3nt: TGTGCCAGCAGCCGGGGGGGATGGACAGATACGCAGTATTTT
CDR3aa: CASSRGGWTDTQYF

v_gene: TRBV7-8
j_gene: TRBJ1-2
abundance: NA
d_gene: TRBD1
CDR3nt: TGTGCCAGCAGCCCCAGCCGGGACAGGGGCGGAGGAAGGGCTAACTATGGCTACACCTTC
CDR3aa: CASSPSRDRGGGRANYGYTF

v_gene: TRBV5-1
j_gene: TRBJ1-1
abundance: NA
d_gene: NA
CDR3nt: TGCGCCAGCAGCTTCCAGGGGTCCACTGAAGCTTTCTTT
CDR3aa: CASSFQGSTEAFF

v_gene: TRBV19
j_gene: TRBJ1-4
abundance: few
d_gene: TRBD1
CDR3nt: TGTGCCAGCGGGCAACGGACAGGCTTCGAAAAACTGTTTTTT
CDR3aa: CASGQRTGFEKLFF

v_gene: TRBV29-1
j_gene: TRBJ1-2
abundance: NA
d_gene: NA
CDR3nt: TGCAGCGTTGATCGTTGGCAGGGCTACACCTTC
CDR3aa: CSVDRWQGYTF

v_gene: TRBV10-3
j_gene: TRBJ2-3
abundance: NA
d_gene: NA
CDR3nt: TGTGCCACCAATGCTCTGCTAAACACAGATACGCAGTATTTT
CDR3aa: CATNALLNTDTQYF

v_gene: TRBV10-3
j_gene: TRBJ2-3
abundance: NA
d_gene: TRBD2
CDR3nt: TGTGCCATCAGTGAACTAGCGGGGGGCACAGATACGCAGTATTTT
CDR3aa: CAISELAGGTDTQYF

v_gene: TRBV5-4
j_gene: TRBJ1-2
abundance: NA
d_gene: NA
CDR3nt: TGTGCCAGCAGCCTTGACAGGAACTATGGCTACACCTTC
CDR3aa: CASSLDRNYGYTF

v_gene: TRBV7-7
j_gene: TRBJ1-4
abundance: NA
d_gene: NA
CDR3nt: TGTGCTAGCAGCCCAAACGGGGGGACTAATGAAAAACTGTTTTTT
CDR3aa: CASSPNGGTNEKLFF

v_gene: TRBV10-1
j_gene: TRBJ1-1
abundance: NA
d_gene: NA
CDR3nt: TGCGCCAGCAGTGAGTCGAGACACTCGAACACTGAAGCTTTCTTT
CDR3aa: CASSESRHSNTEAFF

v_gene: TRBV27
j_gene: TRBJ1-5
abundance: NA
d_gene: NA
CDR3nt: TGTGCCAGCAGTATTCACGGGTCTAGCAATCAGCCCCAGCATTTT
CDR3aa: CASSIHGSSNQPQHF

v_gene: TRBV7-8
j_gene: TRBJ2-3
abundance: many
d_gene: TRBD1
CDR3nt: TGTGCCAGCAGCTTAGGGGACAGCCCCACAGATACGCAGTATTTT
CDR3aa: CASSLGDSPTDTQYF

v_gene: TRBV18
j_gene: TRBJ2-2
abundance: NA
d_gene: NA
CDR3nt: TGTGCCAGCTCAATAATGACGACAGTCAACACCGGGGAGCTGTTTTTT
CDR3aa: CASSIMTTVNTGELFF

v_gene: TRBV7-3
j_gene: TRBJ1-2
abundance: NA
d_gene: TRBD1
CDR3nt: TGTGCCAGCAGCCCCGGGACAGGTGCTGGCTACACCTTC
CDR3aa: CASSPGTGAGYTF

v_gene: TRBV6-4
j_gene: TRBJ2-7
abundance: NA
d_gene: TRBD1
CDR3nt: TGTGCCAGCAGTGATCGACAGGGCGACGAGCAGTACTTC
CDR3aa: CASSDRQGDEQYF

v_gene: TRBV5-6
j_gene: TRBJ2-7
abundance: NA
d_gene: TRBD1
CDR3nt: TGTGCCAGCAGTCCTGGGACAGTCTACGAGCAGTACTTC
CDR3aa: CASSPGTVYEQYF

v_gene: TRBV5-6
j_gene: TRBJ2-1
abundance: once
d_gene: TRBD2
CDR3nt: TGTGCCAGCAGCTCCTTAAACCGGGACTATAACAATGAGCAGTTCTTC
CDR3aa: CASSSLNRDYNNEQFF

v_gene: TRBV6-1
j_gene: TRBJ2-2
abundance: once
d_gene: NA
CDR3nt: TGTGCCAGCAGTGATACAGGGAACGGCGGGGAGCTGTTTTTT
CDR3aa: CASSDTGNGGELFF

v_gene: TRBV6-5
j_gene: TRBJ1-3
abundance: NA
d_gene: TRBD1
CDR3nt: TGTGCCAGCAGTTACGCCGACAGGGCTGGAAACACCATATATTTT
CDR3aa: CASSYADRAGNTIYF

v_gene: TRBV10-2
j_gene: TRBJ1-6
abundance: NA
d_gene: TRBD1
CDR3nt: TGCGCCAGCAGTGGGGGGACAGGGGGTAATAATTCACCCCTCCACTTT
CDR3aa: CASSGGTGGNNSPLHF

v_gene: TRBV3-1/TRBV3-2
j_gene: TRBJ2-2
abundance: NA
d_gene: TRBD2
CDR3nt: TGTGCCAGCAGCCAAGGGGGGACTAGAGTTATCGGGGAGCTGTTTTTT
CDR3aa: CASSQGGTRVIGELFF

v_gene: TRBV7-9
j_gene: TRBJ2-1
abundance: NA
d_gene: NA
CDR3nt: TGTGCCAGCAGCTTATTTCAACTTGAGCAGTTCTTC
CDR3aa: CASSLFQLEQFF

v_gene: TRBV7-9
j_gene: TRBJ2-2
abundance: few
d_gene: NA
CDR3nt: TGTGCCAGCAGCTTCTCGAACACCGGGGAGCTGTTTTTT
CDR3aa: CASSFSNTGELFF

v_gene: TRBV11-2
j_gene: TRBJ2-5
abundance: NA
d_gene: NA
CDR3nt: TGTGCCAGCAGCTCAACAGGGATCGAGACCCAGTACTTC
CDR3aa: CASSSTGIETQYF